Listed below are T cell receptor beta chains from one sample, sequenced in a study of shared clonotypes between healthy human individuals. Repertoires were generated with immunoSEQ multiplex PCR, while TCRdb's copy carries only in-frame clones and drops some. The table has around 2,100,000 clones, about 95% seen once. The specimen was naive CD8+ T cells sorted from blood. Source of these receptors: a man between 18 and 35 years old in good health. CDR3s include the opening cysteine and the closing phenylalanine or tryptophan. Each record gives: D gene, clone size, J gene, V gene, CDR3 protein, CDR3 DNA. A D gene is named only where the DNA matches it firmly. A clone size is listed for some rows: how often the clone was seen (once, few, many), or a class if it is expanded.

>.|.|TRBJ2-7|TRBV5-6
CASSDGGQPSYEQYF
TGTGCCAGCAGTGACGGGGGACAGCCCTCCTACGAGCAGTACTTC
>TRBD2|.|TRBJ2-5|TRBV30
CAWSVYAGGETQYF
TGTGCCTGGAGTGTATACGCGGGAGGAGAGACCCAGTACTTC
>.|.|TRBJ2-1|TRBV29-1
CSVSSVAANEQFF
TGCAGCGTTTCCTCCGTGGCGGCCAATGAGCAGTTCTTC
>.|.|TRBJ2-3|TRBV28
CASSPLGGADTQYF
TGTGCCAGCAGCCCACTCGGGGGTGCAGATACGCAGTATTTT
>.|.|TRBJ2-7|TRBV4-3
CASSQEWADSYEQYF
TGCGCCAGCAGCCAAGAATGGGCAGACTCCTACGAGCAGTACTTC
>.|.|TRBJ2-2|TRBV12-5
CASGLAQMGRANTGELFF
TGTGCTAGTGGTTTGGCTCAGATGGGCAGAGCTAACACCGGGGAGCTGTTTTTT
>.|.|TRBJ1-2|TRBV28
CASSLWDRYTF
TGTGCCAGCAGTTTATGGGATCGCTACACCTTC
>TRBD2|.|TRBJ2-7|TRBV29-1
CSVEDVGLAGGYEQYF
TGCAGCGTTGAAGATGTTGGGCTAGCGGGAGGGTACGAGCAGTACTTC
>TRBD2|.|TRBJ2-7|TRBV11-2
CASLAGGGGYEQYF
TGTGCCAGCCTTGCGGGCGGGGGAGGGTACGAGCAGTACTTC
>.|.|TRBJ2-2|TRBV4-3
CASSQDFRVTGELFF
TGCGCCAGCAGCCAAGACTTTAGGGTTACCGGGGAGCTGTTTTTT
>TRBD2|.|TRBJ2-5|TRBV13
CASSRAGEETQYF
TGTGCCAGCAGCCGCGCGGGAGAAGAGACCCAGTACTTC
>.|.|TRBJ2-1|TRBV11-2
CASSYGTAVLAYNEQFF
TGTGCCAGCAGCTACGGTACAGCCGTTCTAGCCTACAATGAGCAGTTCTTC
>.|once|TRBJ2-5|TRBV5-1
CASSPRIGETQYF
TGCGCCAGCAGCCCGCGCATTGGAGAGACCCAGTACTTC
>TRBD1|.|TRBJ1-5|TRBV4-1
CASSPDRRPYQPQHF
TGCGCCAGCAGCCCGGACAGGAGACCTTATCAGCCCCAGCATTTT
>.|.|TRBJ2-7|TRBV10-3
CAIREDISYEQYF
TGTGCCATCAGAGAGGACATCTCCTACGAGCAGTACTTC
>TRBD1|.|TRBJ1-4|TRBV7-9
CASSRTGGTNEKLFF
TGTGCCAGCAGCCGGACAGGGGGAACTAATGAAAAACTGTTTTTT
>.|.|TRBJ1-5|TRBV2
CASSVWHAIEAQHF
TGTGCCAGCAGTGTGTGGCACGCAATCGAGGCCCAGCATTTT
>.|.|TRBJ2-1|TRBV27
CASSLTGGTYNEQFF
TGTGCCAGCAGTTTGACCGGGGGCACCTACAATGAGCAGTTCTTC
>.|.|TRBJ2-3|TRBV7-6
CASSLAGDTDTQYF
TGTGCCAGCAGCTTAGCCGGGGACACAGATACGCAGTATTTT
>.|.|TRBJ2-3|TRBV9
CASSPPLSLTQYF
TGTGCCAGCAGCCCCCCGTTATCTTTGACGCAGTATTTT
>.|few|TRBJ1-2|TRBV27
CASSSQGSLPYGYTF
TGTGCCAGCAGTTCTCAGGGGTCTCTACCCTATGGCTACACCTTC
>.|.|TRBJ2-5|TRBV6-6
CASSYSRGTAETQYF
TGTGCCAGCAGTTATTCTCGGGGGACTGCGGAGACCCAGTACTTC
>.|.|TRBJ2-7|TRBV27
CASSPLGNEQYF
TGTGCCAGCAGTCCCCTGGGAAACGAGCAGTACTTC
>.|.|TRBJ2-7|TRBV18
CASSPPVIGQSYEQYF
TGTGCCAGCTCACCACCGGTGATTGGGCAGAGCTACGAGCAGTACTTC
>TRBD1|.|TRBJ1-4|TRBV4-1
CASSPGQDFNEKLFF
TGCGCCAGCAGCCCTGGACAGGATTTTAATGAAAAACTGTTTTTT
>.|.|TRBJ2-1|TRBV4-3
CASSQSLGAEADEQFF
TGCGCCAGCAGCCAAAGTCTAGGCGCGGAGGCCGATGAGCAGTTCTTC
>.|once|TRBJ2-3|TRBV4-1
CASSQELHLGGVEQYF
TGCGCCAGCAGCCAAGAACTTCACTTAGGAGGGGTTGAGCAGTATTTT
>TRBD2|.|TRBJ2-7|TRBV4-1
CASSQGAGVEQYF
TGCGCCAGCAGCCAGGGTGCGGGGGTCGAGCAGTACTTC
>.|.|TRBJ2-7|TRBV4-1
CASSPENTYEQYF
TGCGCCAGCAGCCCGGAAAATACCTACGAGCAGTACTTC
>.|.|TRBJ2-3|TRBV10-3
CAISDYRLELLDTQYF
TGTGCCATCAGTGACTACAGGTTAGAATTGTTGGATACGCAGTATTTT
>.|.|TRBJ2-2|TRBV27
CASSPRGVTGELFF
TGTGCCAGCAGTCCCCGTGGGGTCACCGGGGAGCTGTTTTTT
>.|.|TRBJ1-5|TRBV7-9
CASSLDGSQPQHF
TGTGCCAGCAGCTTAGATGGCTCTCAGCCCCAGCATTTT
>TRBD1|.|TRBJ1-5|TRBV19
CASSIAGQGKSNQPQHF
TGTGCCAGTAGTATCGCCGGACAGGGAAAGAGCAATCAGCCCCAGCATTTT
>.|.|TRBJ1-1|TRBV2
CASSERQVNTEAFF
TGTGCCAGCAGTGAAAGACAGGTGAACACTGAAGCTTTCTTT
>.|.|TRBJ2-1|TRBV15
CATYRDGEQFF
TGTGCCACCTATCGGGATGGTGAGCAGTTCTTC
>.|.|TRBJ2-1|TRBV28
CASSRSTLQEQFF
TGTGCCAGCAGTCGTTCGACCCTACAGGAGCAGTTCTTC
>.|.|TRBJ2-2|TRBV7-6
CASSLKANTGELFF
TGTGCCAGCAGCCTAAAAGCGAACACCGGGGAGCTGTTTTTT
>.|once|TRBJ1-5|TRBV2
CASSDPTSSNQPQHF
TGTGCCAGCAGTGATCCCACGTCTAGCAATCAGCCCCAGCATTTT
>.|once|TRBJ2-2|TRBV30
CAGDGYPDQGNTGELFF
TGTGCCGGGGACGGATATCCTGATCAGGGGAACACCGGGGAGCTGTTTTTT
>.|.|TRBJ2-7|TRBV7-9
CASRQDGIYEQYF
TGTGCCAGCAGACAAGACGGGATCTACGAGCAGTACTTC
>.|.|TRBJ2-7|TRBV11-2
CASSLSPSRYEQYF
TGTGCCAGCAGCTTATCCCCATCCCGCTACGAGCAGTACTTC
>TRBD1|.|TRBJ2-1|TRBV7-9
CASNDRGPYNEQFF
TGTGCCAGTAACGACAGGGGCCCGTACAATGAGCAGTTCTTC
>TRBD1|once|TRBJ2-7|TRBV19
CASSMGTGGYEQYF
TGTGCCAGTAGTATGGGGACAGGCGGGTACGAGCAGTACTTC
>.|.|TRBJ2-7|TRBV19
CASSITGLYEQYF
TGTGCCAGTAGTATCACAGGGCTCTACGAGCAGTACTTC
>.|.|TRBJ1-1|TRBV19
CASSIDAENTEAFF
TGTGCCAGTAGTATAGATGCCGAGAACACTGAAGCTTTCTTT
>.|.|TRBJ2-7|TRBV27
CASSPSKGGISYEQYF
TGTGCCAGCAGTCCCTCTAAGGGGGGGATCTCCTACGAGCAGTACTTC
>.|.|TRBJ1-1|TRBV27
CASSYNMNTEAFF
TGTGCCAGCAGTTACAACATGAACACTGAAGCTTTCTTT
>TRBD1|.|TRBJ2-7|TRBV28
CASYGQGAFYEQYF
TGTGCCAGTTACGGACAGGGGGCTTTCTACGAGCAGTACTTC
>.|.|TRBJ2-3|TRBV7-9
CASSLKQGGSDTQYF
TGTGCCAGCAGCTTAAAGCAGGGTGGGTCAGATACGCAGTATTTT